This T cell receptor (beta chain) was sequenced in a study of CD8 T cells in ankylosing spondylitis. Whole-study findings and limits: Seemingly distinctive of ankylosing spondylitis blood was a TCR beta motif formed by eight highly homologous variants.

TCRdb analysed the 5' RACE reads with MiXCR anew, one entry per CDR3 protein. The sample holds about 800,000 distinct CDR3 sequences; approximately 12% are singletons and the top ten take 0.51%. Comment on this clonotype: Its antigen is as yet unknown.

This receptor was obtained from a male donor with ankylosing spondylitis. Sequencing was done on a sample of blood, either unsorted or a sorted T cell fraction (not recorded which).

The CDR3 protein is CAISSLAATLRDGTDTQYF. CDR3 bases: TGTGCCATCAGTTCCCTAGCAGCGACCTTAAGAGATGGCACAGATACGCAGTATTTT. This rearrangement joins TRBV10-3 to TRBJ2-3; the D gene is possibly TRBD2 (5 bases). The germline gives CDR1 ENHRY, CDR2 SYGVKD. The CDR3 loop spans 19 amino acids. With 5 bases removed from V and 1 base from J, the gap between germline ends came to 25 bases.